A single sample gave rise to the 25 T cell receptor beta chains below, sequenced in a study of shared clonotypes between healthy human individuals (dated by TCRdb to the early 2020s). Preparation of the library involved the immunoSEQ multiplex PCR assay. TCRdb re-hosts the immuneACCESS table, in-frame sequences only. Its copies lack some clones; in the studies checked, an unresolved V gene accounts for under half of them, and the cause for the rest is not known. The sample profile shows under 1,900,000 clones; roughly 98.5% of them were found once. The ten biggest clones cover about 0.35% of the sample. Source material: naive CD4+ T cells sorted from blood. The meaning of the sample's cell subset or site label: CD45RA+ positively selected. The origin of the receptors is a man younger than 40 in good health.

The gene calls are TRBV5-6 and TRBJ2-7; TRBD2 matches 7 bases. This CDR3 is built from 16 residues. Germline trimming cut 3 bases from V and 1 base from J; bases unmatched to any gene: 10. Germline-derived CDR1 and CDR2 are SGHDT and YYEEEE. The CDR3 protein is CASSSGREGSSYEQYF. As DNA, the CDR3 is TGTGCCAGCAGCTCGGGGAGGGAGGGTAGTTCCTACGAGCAGTACTTC.

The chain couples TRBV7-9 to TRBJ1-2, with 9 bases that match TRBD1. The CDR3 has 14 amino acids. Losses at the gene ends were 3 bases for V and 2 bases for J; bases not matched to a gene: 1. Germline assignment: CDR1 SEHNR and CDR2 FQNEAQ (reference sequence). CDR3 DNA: TGTGCCAGCAGCTTCGGGACAGGGAACTATGGCTACACCTTC. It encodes CASSFGTGNYGYTF.

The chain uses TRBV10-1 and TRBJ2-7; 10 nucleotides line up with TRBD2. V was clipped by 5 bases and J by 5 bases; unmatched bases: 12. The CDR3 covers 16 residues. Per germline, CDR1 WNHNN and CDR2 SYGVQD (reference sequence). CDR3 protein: CASSKGSSGRGDEQYF. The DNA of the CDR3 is TGCGCCAGCAGTAAGGGATCTAGCGGGAGAGGCGACGAGCAGTACTTC.

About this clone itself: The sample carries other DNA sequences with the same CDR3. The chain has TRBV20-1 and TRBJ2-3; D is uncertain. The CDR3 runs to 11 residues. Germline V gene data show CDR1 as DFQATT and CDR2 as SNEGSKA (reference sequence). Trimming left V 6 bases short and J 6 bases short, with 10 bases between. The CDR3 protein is CSAPLTDTQYF. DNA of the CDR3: TGCAGTGCCCCACTGACGGATACGCAGTATTTT.

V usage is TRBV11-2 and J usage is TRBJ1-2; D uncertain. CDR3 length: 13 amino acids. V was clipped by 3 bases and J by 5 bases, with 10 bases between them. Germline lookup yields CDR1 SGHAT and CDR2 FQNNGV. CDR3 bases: TGTGCCAGCAGCTTTGCCGCAGCTTATGGCTACACCTTC. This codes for CASSFAAAYGYTF.

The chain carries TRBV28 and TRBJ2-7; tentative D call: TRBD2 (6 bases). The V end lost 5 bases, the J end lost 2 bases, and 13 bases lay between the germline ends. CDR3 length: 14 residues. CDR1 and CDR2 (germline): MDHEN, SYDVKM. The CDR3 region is CASSRAGLPYEQYF. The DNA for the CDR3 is TGTGCCAGCAGTCGGGCAGGACTACCCTACGAGCAGTACTTC.

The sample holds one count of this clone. The CDR3 reads CASRPPQGYEKLFF. The CDR3 DNA follows: TGTGCCAGCAGACCCCCCCAGGGTTATGAAAAACTGTTTTTT. The V call is TRBV6-5, the J call TRBJ1-4; weak D call: TRBD1 (5 bases). V was trimmed by 6 bases and J by 6 bases, leaving 14 bases between them. The CDR3 has 14 amino acids. Germline V gene data show CDR1 as MNHEY and CDR2 as SVGAGI.

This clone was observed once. CDR3 sequence reads: CASSSNGLAGGLNTGELFF. The CDR3 DNA sequence: TGCGCCAGCAGCTCAAACGGACTAGCGGGAGGGCTTAACACCGGGGAGCTGTTTTTT. The chain is built from TRBV5-1 and TRBJ2-2; 15 bases match TRBD2. The CDR3 runs to 19 residues. Germline V gene lookup returns CDR1 SGHRS and CDR2 YFSETQ. Trimming removed 3 bases from V and 2 bases from J; junction bases left unmatched: 8.

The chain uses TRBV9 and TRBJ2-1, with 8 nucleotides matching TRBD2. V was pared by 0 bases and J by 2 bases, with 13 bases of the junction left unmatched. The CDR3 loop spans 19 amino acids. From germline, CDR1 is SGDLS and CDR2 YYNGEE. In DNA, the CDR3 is TGTGCCAGCAGCGTAGCGAGCGGGGGCCTATTTGCGACCTACAATGAGCAGTTCTTC. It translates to CASSVASGGLFATYNEQFF.

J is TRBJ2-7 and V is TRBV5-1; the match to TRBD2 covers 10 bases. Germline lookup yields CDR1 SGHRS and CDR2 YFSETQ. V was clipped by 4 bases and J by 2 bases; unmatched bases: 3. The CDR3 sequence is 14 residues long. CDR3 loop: CASSPLAGTYEQYF. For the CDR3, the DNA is TGCGCCAGCAGCCCACTAGCGGGAACCTACGAGCAGTACTTC. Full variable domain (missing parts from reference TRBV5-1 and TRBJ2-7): KAGVTQTPRYLIKTRGQQVTLSCSPISGHRSVSWYQQTPGQGLQFLFEYFSETQRNKGNFPGRFSGRQFSNSRSEMNVSTLELGDSALYLCASSPLAGTYEQYFGPGTRLTVT.

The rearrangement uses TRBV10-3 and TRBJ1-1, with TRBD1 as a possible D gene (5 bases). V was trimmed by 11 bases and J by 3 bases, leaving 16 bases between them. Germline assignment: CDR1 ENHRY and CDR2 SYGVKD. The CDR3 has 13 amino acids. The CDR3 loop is CASRGFEDTEAFF. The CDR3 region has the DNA TGTGCCTCCCGGGGGTTTGAGGACACTGAAGCTTTCTTT.

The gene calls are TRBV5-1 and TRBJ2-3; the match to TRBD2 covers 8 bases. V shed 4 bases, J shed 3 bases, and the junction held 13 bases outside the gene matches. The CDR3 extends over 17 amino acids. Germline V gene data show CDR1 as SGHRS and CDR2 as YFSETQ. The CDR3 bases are TGCGCCAGCAGCCCACATTTAGCGAGCGGGAGAACAGATACGCAGTATTTT. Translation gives CASSPHLASGRTDTQYF. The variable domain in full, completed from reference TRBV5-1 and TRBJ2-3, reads KAGVTQTPRYLIKTRGQQVTLSCSPISGHRSVSWYQQTPGQGLQFLFEYFSETQRNKGNFPGRFSGRQFSNSRSEMNVSTLELGDSALYLCASSPHLASGRTDTQYFGPGTRLTVL.

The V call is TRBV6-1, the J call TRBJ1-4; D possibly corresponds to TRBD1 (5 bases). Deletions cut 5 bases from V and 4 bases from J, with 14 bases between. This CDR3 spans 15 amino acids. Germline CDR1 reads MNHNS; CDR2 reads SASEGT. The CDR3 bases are TGTGCCAGCAGTATAGGGGCATCCGGTAATGAAAAACTGTTTTTT. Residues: CASSIGASGNEKLFF.

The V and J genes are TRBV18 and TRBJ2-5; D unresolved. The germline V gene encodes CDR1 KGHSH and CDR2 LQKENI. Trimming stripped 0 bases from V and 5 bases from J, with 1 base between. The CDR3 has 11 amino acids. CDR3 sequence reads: CASSPPETQYF. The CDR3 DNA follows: TGTGCCAGCTCACCACCGGAGACCCAGTACTTC.

CDR3 sequence (DNA): TGTGCCAGCAGCTGGGGGACAGGGGGTCAGCCCCAGCATTTT. It specifies CASSWGTGGQPQHF. The chain joins TRBV5-5 to TRBJ1-5; 11 nucleotides agree with TRBD1. The germline V gene has CDR1 SGHKS and CDR2 YYEKEE (reference sequence). The junction had 2 bases not matched to a gene; V was cut back by 3 bases and J by 6 bases. The CDR3 is made up of 14 amino acids.

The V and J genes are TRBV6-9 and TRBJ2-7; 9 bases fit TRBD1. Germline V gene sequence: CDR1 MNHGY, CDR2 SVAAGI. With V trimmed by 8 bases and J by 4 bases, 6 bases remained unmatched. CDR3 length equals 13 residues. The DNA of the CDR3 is TGTGCCAGCCAGGGACAGGGAATTTACGAGCAGTACTTC. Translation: CASQGQGIYEQYF.

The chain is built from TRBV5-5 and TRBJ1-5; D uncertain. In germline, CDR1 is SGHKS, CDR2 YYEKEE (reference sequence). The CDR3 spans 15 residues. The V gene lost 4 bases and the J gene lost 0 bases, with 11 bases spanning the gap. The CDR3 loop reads CASSDNPASNQPQHF. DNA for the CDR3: TGTGCCAGCAGCGATAATCCAGCTAGCAATCAGCCCCAGCATTTT.

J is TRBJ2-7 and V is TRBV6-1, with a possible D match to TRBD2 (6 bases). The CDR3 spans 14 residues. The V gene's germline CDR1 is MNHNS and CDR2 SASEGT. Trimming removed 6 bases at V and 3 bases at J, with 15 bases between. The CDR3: CASRKDYGVYEQYF. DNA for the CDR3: TGTGCCAGCAGGAAGGACTACGGTGTCTACGAGCAGTACTTC.

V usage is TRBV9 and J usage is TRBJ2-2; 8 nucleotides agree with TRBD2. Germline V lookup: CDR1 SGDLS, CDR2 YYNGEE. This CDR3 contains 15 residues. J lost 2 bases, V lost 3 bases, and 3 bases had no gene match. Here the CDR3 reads CASSGTSLNTGELFF. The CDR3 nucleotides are TGTGCCAGCAGCGGGACTAGCCTTAACACCGGGGAGCTGTTTTTT.

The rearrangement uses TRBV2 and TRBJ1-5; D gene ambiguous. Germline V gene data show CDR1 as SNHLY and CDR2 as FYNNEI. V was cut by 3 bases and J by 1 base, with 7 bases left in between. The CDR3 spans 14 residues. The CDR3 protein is CASSDTQSNQPQHF. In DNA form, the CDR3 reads TGTGCCAGCAGTGATACCCAGAGCAATCAGCCCCAGCATTTT.

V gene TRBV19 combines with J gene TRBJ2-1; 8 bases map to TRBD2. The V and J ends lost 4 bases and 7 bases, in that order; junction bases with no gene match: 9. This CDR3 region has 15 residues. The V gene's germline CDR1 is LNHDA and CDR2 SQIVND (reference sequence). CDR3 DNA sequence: TGTGCCAGTAGTACCCGTAGCGGGATGGGGAATGAGCAGTTCTTC. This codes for CASSTRSGMGNEQFF.

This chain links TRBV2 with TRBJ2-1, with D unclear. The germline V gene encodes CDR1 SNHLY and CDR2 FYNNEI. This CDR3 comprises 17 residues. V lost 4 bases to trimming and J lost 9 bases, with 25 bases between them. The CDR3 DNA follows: TGTGCCAGCAGTGTGGTGTCGAGGTCCTGGTCCGCCGGTGAGCAGTTCTTC. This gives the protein CASSVVSRSWSAGEQFF.

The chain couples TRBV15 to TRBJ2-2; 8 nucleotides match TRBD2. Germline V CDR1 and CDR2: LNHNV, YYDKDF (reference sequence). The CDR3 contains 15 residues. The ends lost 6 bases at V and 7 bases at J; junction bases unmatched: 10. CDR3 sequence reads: CATSKGLEVGGELFF. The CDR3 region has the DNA TGTGCCACCAGTAAGGGACTAGAGGTCGGCGGGGAGCTGTTTTTT.

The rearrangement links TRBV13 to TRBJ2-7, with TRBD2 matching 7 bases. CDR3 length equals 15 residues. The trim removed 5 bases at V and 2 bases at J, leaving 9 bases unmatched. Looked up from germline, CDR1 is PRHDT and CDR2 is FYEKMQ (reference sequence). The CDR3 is CASSPPGGPPYEQYF. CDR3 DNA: TGTGCCAGCAGCCCCCCGGGAGGACCCCCCTACGAGCAGTACTTC.

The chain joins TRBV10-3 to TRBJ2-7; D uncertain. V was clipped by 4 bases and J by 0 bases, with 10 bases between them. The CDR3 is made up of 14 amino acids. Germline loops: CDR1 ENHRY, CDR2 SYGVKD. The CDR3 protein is CAISGTDISYEQYF. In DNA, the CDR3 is TGTGCCATCAGTGGTACCGATATCTCCTACGAGCAGTACTTC.